This TCR beta chain was captured by sequencing in a study of beta chain features in type 1 diabetes. Findings and caveats of the study: Type 1 diabetes patients had TCRB CDR3s that were shorter (moderately but significantly so) in all four CD4+ subsets.

Expressed TCRB transcripts were sequenced because the isolated RNA had all been reverse transcribed beforehand. Method: immunoSEQ multiplex PCR; TCRdb's copy keeps in-frame clones and lacks some. Among under 300,000 clones listed, approximately 15% were seen once. The CDR3 is 14 amino acids. Germline-derived CDR1 and CDR2 are SEHNR and FQNEAQ (reference sequence). V lost 4 bases and J lost 3, with 11 bases in between. Concerning this clone itself: Its antigen is unidentified.

The chain employs TRBV7-9 and TRBJ2-3; D not certain. This TCR was recovered from a man aged 30 to 39 with type 1 diabetes. The material sequenced was naive CD4+ T cells from blood. This CDR3 reads CASSSFPLTDTQYF. The CDR3 bases are TGTGCCAGCAGCTCCTTCCCACTAACAGATACGCAGTATTTT.